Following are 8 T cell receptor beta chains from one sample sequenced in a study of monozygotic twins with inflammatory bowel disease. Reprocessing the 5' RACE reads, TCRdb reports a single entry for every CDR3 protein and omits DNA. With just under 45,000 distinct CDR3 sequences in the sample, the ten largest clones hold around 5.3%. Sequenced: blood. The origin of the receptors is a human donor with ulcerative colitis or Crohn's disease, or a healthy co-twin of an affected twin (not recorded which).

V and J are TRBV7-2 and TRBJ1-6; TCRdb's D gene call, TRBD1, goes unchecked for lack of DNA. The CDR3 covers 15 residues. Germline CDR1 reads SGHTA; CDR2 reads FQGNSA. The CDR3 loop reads CASSPLGHLNSPLHF.

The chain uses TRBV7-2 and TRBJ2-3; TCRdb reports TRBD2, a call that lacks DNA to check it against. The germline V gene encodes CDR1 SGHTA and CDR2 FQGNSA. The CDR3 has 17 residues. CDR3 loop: CASSPARIGLGTDTQYF. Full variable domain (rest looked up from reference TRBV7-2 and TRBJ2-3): GAGVSQSPSNKVTEKGKDVELRCDPISGHTALYWYRQSLGQGLEFLIYFQGNSAPDKSGLPSDRFSAERTGGSVSTLTIQRTQQEDSAVYLCASSPARIGLGTDTQYFGPGTRLTVL.

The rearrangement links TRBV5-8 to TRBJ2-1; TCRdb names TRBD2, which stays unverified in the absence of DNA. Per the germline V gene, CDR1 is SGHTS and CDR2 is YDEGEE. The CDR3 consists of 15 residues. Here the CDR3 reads CASMLIAGRANEQFF.

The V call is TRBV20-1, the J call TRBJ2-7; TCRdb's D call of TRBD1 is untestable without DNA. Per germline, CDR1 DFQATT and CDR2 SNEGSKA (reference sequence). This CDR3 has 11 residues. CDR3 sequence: CSADGGDEQYF.

CDR3 sequence: CASSGTSGRASEQFF. The chain recombines TRBV6-1 with TRBJ2-1; the D call of TRBD2 rests on TCRdb alone, since no DNA is present to check it. The CDR3 covers 15 residues. Looked up from germline, CDR1 is MNHNS and CDR2 is SASEGT.

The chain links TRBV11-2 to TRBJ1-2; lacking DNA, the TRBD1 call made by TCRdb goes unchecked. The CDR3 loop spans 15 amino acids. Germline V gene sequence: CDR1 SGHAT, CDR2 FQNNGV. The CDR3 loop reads CASSPSLDSLYGYTF.

The CDR3 sequence: CASSSRGTGELFF. The chain is built from TRBV7-2 and TRBJ2-2; TCRdb lists TRBD1, though no DNA is available to test this call. Per the germline V gene, CDR1 is SGHTA and CDR2 is FQGNSA. There are 13 residues in the CDR3.

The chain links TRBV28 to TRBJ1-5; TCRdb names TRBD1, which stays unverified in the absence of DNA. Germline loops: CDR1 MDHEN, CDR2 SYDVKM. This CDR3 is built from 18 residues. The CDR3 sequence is CASSSLGTGQRSNQPQHF.